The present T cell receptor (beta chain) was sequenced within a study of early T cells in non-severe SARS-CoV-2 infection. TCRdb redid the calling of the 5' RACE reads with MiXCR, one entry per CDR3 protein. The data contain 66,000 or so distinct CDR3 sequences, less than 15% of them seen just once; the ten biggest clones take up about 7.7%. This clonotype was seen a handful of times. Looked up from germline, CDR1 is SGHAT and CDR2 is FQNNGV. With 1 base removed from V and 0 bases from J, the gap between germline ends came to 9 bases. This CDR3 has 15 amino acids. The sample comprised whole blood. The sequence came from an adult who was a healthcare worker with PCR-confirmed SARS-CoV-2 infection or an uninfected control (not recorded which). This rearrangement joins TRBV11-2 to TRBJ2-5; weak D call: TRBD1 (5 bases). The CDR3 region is CASSLGRQYQETQYF. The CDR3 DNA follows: TGTGCCAGCAGCTTAGGGCGACAGTACCAAGAGACCCAGTACTTC.